These 11 T cell receptor beta chains originate from one sample sequenced in a study of blood T cell repertoires in COVID-19. Here immunoSEQ multiplex PCR was the method, and the copy in TCRdb shows in-frame clones only, minus some. The sample lists hundreds of thousands of clones, approximately 90% occurring once. Sequences were obtained from peripheral blood. The source is a woman in her 30s with acute or convalescent COVID-19.

This chain connects TRBV5-4 to TRBJ2-3; D gene ambiguous. Trimming shortened V by 2 bases and J by 4 bases, and 5 bases separated the two germline ends. Germline V gene data show CDR1 as SGHNT and CDR2 as YYREEE (reference sequence). The CDR3 is 12 residues long. Here the CDR3 DNA reads TGTGCCAGCAGCTTTATCGCAGATACGCAGTATTTT. Its protein is CASSFIADTQYF. Full variable domain (remainder filled in from reference TRBV5-4 and TRBJ2-3): ETGVTQSPTHLIKTRGQQVTLRCSSQSGHNTVSWYQQALGQGPQFIFQYYREEENGRGNFPPRFSGLQFPNYSSELNVNALELDDSALYLCASSFIADTQYFGPGTRLTVL.

The genes are TRBV7-3 and TRBJ1-1; D perhaps matches TRBD1 (5 bases). Germline-derived CDR1 and CDR2 are SGHTA and FQGTGA. This CDR3 is built from 14 residues. Trimming cost V 1 base and J 5 bases, with 11 bases left between them. The CDR3 DNA reads as TGTGCCAGCAGCTTAAGGGCAGGGCAAACTGAAGCTTTCTTT. Amino acids: CASSLRAGQTEAFF.

The chain carries TRBV29-1 and TRBJ1-1; tentatively, D is TRBD1 (5 bases). Germline-derived CDR1 and CDR2 are SQVTM and ANQGSEA. V lost 5 bases and J 3 bases, leaving 7 bases between the germline ends. The CDR3 is made up of 11 amino acids. CDR3 nucleotides: TGCAGCGTTCGACAGTACACTGAAGCTTTCTTT. Amino acids: CSVRQYTEAFF.

J is TRBJ2-2 and V is TRBV6-4; D ambiguous. The V and J ends lost 6 bases and 0 bases respectively, with 5 bases between them. The CDR3 is made up of 13 amino acids. Germline assignment: CDR1 MRHNA and CDR2 SNTAGT. The CDR3 sequence is CASSPANTGELFF. In nucleotides, the CDR3 is TGTGCCAGCAGCCCCGCGAACACCGGGGAGCTGTTTTTT.

The chain employs TRBV28 and TRBJ2-1, with TRBD1 as a possible D gene (6 bases). This CDR3 spans 12 amino acids. Deletions cut 6 bases from V and 12 bases from J, with 15 bases between. CDR1 MDHEN and CDR2 SYDVKM come from the germline V gene. The CDR3 sequence is CASSTGIQGQFF. The CDR3 bases are TGTGCCAGCAGCACAGGGATACAGGGGCAGTTCTTC.

The chain recombines TRBV4-2 with TRBJ1-3; D call uncertain. The CDR3 is 17 residues long. Trimming removed 1 base at V and 0 bases at J, with 13 bases between. Germline V gives CDR1 LGHNA, CDR2 YNFKEQ. As DNA, the CDR3 is TGTGCCAGCAGCCAAGTGATGTCGGGGAGCTCTGGAAACACCATATATTTT. Translated: CASSQVMSGSSGNTIYF.

This clone was detected a few times. The CDR3 here is CASRAGTGYNEQFF. For the CDR3, the DNA is TGTGCCAGCAGGGCCGGGACAGGGTACAATGAGCAGTTCTTC. The chain is built from TRBV28 and TRBJ2-1, with TRBD1 matching 9 bases. The CDR3 contains 14 residues. V dropped 6 bases and J dropped 4; count of bases not matched to a gene: 4. Germline CDR1 and CDR2: MDHEN and SYDVKM. Using reference TRBV28 and TRBJ2-1 for the parts outside the CDR3, the full variable domain is DVKVTQSSRYLVKRTGEKVFLECVQDMDHENMFWYRQDPGLGLRLIYFSYDVKMKEKGDIPEGYSVSREKKERFSLILESASTNQTSMYLCASRAGTGYNEQFFGPGTRLTVL.

Worth noting for this clone: Other DNA sequences in this sample translate to the same CDR3. The chain couples TRBV5-1 to TRBJ2-5; TRBD2 is a possible D gene (5 bases). Deletions cut 0 bases from V and 2 bases from J, with 5 bases between. There are 13 residues in the CDR3. Germline loops: CDR1 SGHRS, CDR2 YFSETQ. The CDR3 coding sequence is TGCGCCAGCAGCTTGGGACTACAAGAGACCCAGTACTTC. Protein: CASSLGLQETQYF.

This rearrangement joins TRBV4-1 to TRBJ2-7; 11 nucleotides agree with TRBD2. The length of the CDR3 is 15 residues. Germline V CDR1 and CDR2: MGHRA, YSYEKL. Losses at the gene ends were 1 base for V and 2 bases for J; bases not matched to a gene: 1. CDR3 protein: CASSQASGGTYEQYF. In nucleotides, the CDR3 is TGCGCCAGCAGCCAAGCTAGCGGGGGGACCTACGAGCAGTACTTC.

CDR3 in DNA: TGTGCCAGCAGCGCGGACAGGGGCCCAATAGGGACAGATACGCAGTATTTT. This encodes CASSADRGPIGTDTQYF. The chain employs TRBV9 and TRBJ2-3; TRBD1 matches 9 bases. This CDR3 has 17 amino acids. From germline, CDR1 is SGDLS and CDR2 YYNGEE. With V trimmed by 3 bases and J by 3 bases, 11 bases remained unmatched.

V and J are TRBV9 and TRBJ2-1, with 11 bases matching TRBD2. The CDR3 totals 16 residues. CDR1 SGDLS and CDR2 YYNGEE come from the germline V gene. Unmatched junction bases numbered 11, after V lost 3 bases and J lost 9 bases. The CDR3 protein is CASSGYSGGASREQFF. The CDR3 nucleotides read TGTGCCAGCAGCGGGTATAGCGGGGGGGCCTCCCGTGAGCAGTTCTTC.